These T cell receptor beta chains were read from a single sample in a study of shared clonotypes between healthy human individuals. Some clones are missing from TCRdb's copy, which holds only in-frame ones; the method was immunoSEQ multiplex PCR. The data show hundreds of thousands of clones, with 96% seen just once and less than 0.12% held by the top ten. Source material: naive CD8+ T cells sorted from blood. Receptors were obtained from a woman aged 25 to 45 in good health. Each CDR3 is given with its conserved first and last residue. The D gene is left open where the match is weak. Clone size is not always given. Where it is, it says once, few, many or a class for expanded clones.

D gene: NA; J gene: TRBJ2-2; V gene: TRBV6-1; clone size: NA; CDR3 DNA: TGTGCCAGCAGTATCCGAGGGATCAACACCGGGGAGCTGTTTTTT; CDR3 protein: CASSIRGINTGELFF
D gene: NA; J gene: TRBJ2-7; V gene: TRBV11-2; clone size: NA; CDR3 DNA: TGTGCCAGCAGCTTAGATCATGGCGGAGCCTACGAGCAGTACTTC; CDR3 protein: CASSLDHGGAYEQYF
D gene: NA; J gene: TRBJ2-7; V gene: TRBV7-9; clone size: NA; CDR3 DNA: TGTGCCAGCAGCTCCATGACTAGCTCCTACGAGCAGTACTTC; CDR3 protein: CASSSMTSSYEQYF
D gene: TRBD2; J gene: TRBJ2-1; V gene: TRBV7-8; clone size: NA; CDR3 DNA: TGTGCCAGCAGCTTAGAGGCTAGCGGGAGGCGGAGGGATGAGCAGTTCTTC; CDR3 protein: CASSLEASGRRRDEQFF
D gene: NA; J gene: TRBJ2-2; V gene: TRBV19; clone size: once; CDR3 DNA: TGTGCCAGTAGTAGTAGGAGGAACACCGGGGAGCTGTTTTTT; CDR3 protein: CASSSRRNTGELFF
D gene: NA; J gene: TRBJ2-7; V gene: TRBV5-4; clone size: NA; CDR3 DNA: TGTGCCAGCAGCCCGGGACCGTTGGAGCAGTACTTC; CDR3 protein: CASSPGPLEQYF
D gene: NA; J gene: TRBJ2-7; V gene: TRBV27; clone size: once; CDR3 DNA: TGTGCCAGCAGTACCCCCGCTGCGGGATCCTACGAGCAGTACTTC; CDR3 protein: CASSTPAAGSYEQYF
D gene: NA; J gene: TRBJ2-7; V gene: TRBV4-2; clone size: NA; CDR3 DNA: TGTGCCAGCAGCCAAGTCGAGGCGGTCTACTACGAGCAGTACTTC; CDR3 protein: CASSQVEAVYYEQYF
D gene: TRBD2; J gene: TRBJ2-7; V gene: TRBV4-1; clone size: NA; CDR3 DNA: TGCGCCAGCAGCCCGTCCTCCGGGACTAGCGGGAGTACCGGCTACGAGCAGTACTTC; CDR3 protein: CASSPSSGTSGSTGYEQYF
D gene: NA; J gene: TRBJ2-1; V gene: TRBV19; clone size: NA; CDR3 DNA: TGTGCCAGTAGTATACAAGGCTCCTACAATGAGCAGTTCTTC; CDR3 protein: CASSIQGSYNEQFF